The 18 T cell receptor beta chains below come from one sample, sequenced in a study of blood T cell repertoires in COVID-19. Only in-frame clones appear in the TCRdb table, and some are missing; sequencing was by immunoSEQ multiplex PCR. The sample lists some 240,000 clones, roughly 89% occurring once. Sequencing was performed on peripheral blood. The receptor source for this set is a woman in her sixties with COVID-19, enrolled during active disease.

CDR3 region: CASSRSRREETQYF. CDR3 nucleotides: TGTGCCAGCAGCAGATCGCGACGGGAAGAGACCCAGTACTTC. This sequence joins TRBV2 and TRBJ2-5; D is uncertain. The CDR3 totals 14 residues. V dropped 6 bases and J dropped 3 bases, with 14 bases sitting between them. Germline V CDR1 and CDR2: SNHLY, FYNNEI.

This chain links TRBV7-8 with TRBJ1-1, with a possible D match to TRBD1 (5 bases). V lost 2 bases, J lost 1 base, and 11 bases lay in between. This CDR3 spans 15 amino acids. Germline V gene sequence: CDR1 SGHVS, CDR2 FQNEAQ. CDR3 in DNA: TGTGCCAGCAGCTTATACCAGGGCCGGAACACTGAAGCTTTCTTT. It specifies CASSLYQGRNTEAFF.

This clone was detected once. This chain connects TRBV5-1 to TRBJ1-1; D uncertain. Looked up from germline, CDR1 is SGHRS and CDR2 is YFSETQ. The length of the CDR3 is 15 residues. Trimming cost V 3 bases and J 4 bases, with 16 bases left between them. The CDR3: CASSWRGVGSTEAFF. The CDR3 coding sequence is TGCGCCAGCAGCTGGCGCGGGGTGGGCTCCACTGAAGCTTTCTTT. Full variable domain (rest looked up from reference TRBV5-1 and TRBJ1-1): KAGVTQTPRYLIKTRGQQVTLSCSPISGHRSVSWYQQTPGQGLQFLFEYFSETQRNKGNFPGRFSGRQFSNSRSEMNVSTLELGDSALYLCASSWRGVGSTEAFFGQGTRLTVV.

CDR3 in amino acids: CASRRVSGNTIYF. The CDR3 DNA follows: TGTGCCAGCAGGAGGGTTTCTGGAAACACCATATATTTT. The rearrangement links TRBV5-6 to TRBJ1-3; D is uncertain. CDR1 and CDR2 from the germline V gene are SGHDT and YYEEEE. V shed 5 bases and J shed 1 base, with 7 bases lying between them. The CDR3 has 13 amino acids.

Only one count was recorded for this clone. The chain combines TRBV5-1 with TRBJ2-3, with 10 bases that match TRBD1. Germline V lookup: CDR1 SGHRS, CDR2 YFSETQ. CDR3 size: 15 residues. The V segment lost 4 bases and the J segment 3 bases; nucleotides outside the gene matches: 5. The CDR3 protein is CASSRWDRGTDTQYF. In DNA, the CDR3 is TGCGCCAGCAGCCGTTGGGACAGGGGTACAGATACGCAGTATTTT. Variable domain in full (rest from reference TRBV5-1 and TRBJ2-3): KAGVTQTPRYLIKTRGQQVTLSCSPISGHRSVSWYQQTPGQGLQFLFEYFSETQRNKGNFPGRFSGRQFSNSRSEMNVSTLELGDSALYLCASSRWDRGTDTQYFGPGTRLTVL.

V is TRBV4-2 and J is TRBJ2-2; TRBD2 agrees at 12 bases. The CDR3 extends over 19 amino acids. Germline values: CDR1 LGHNA, CDR2 YNFKEQ. V lost 0 bases and J lost 5; bases outside the gene matches: 10. DNA of the CDR3: TGTGCCAGCAGCCAAGATCCTAGCGGGGGGGCCCGGGGAACCGGGGAGCTGTTTTTT. As protein: CASSQDPSGGARGTGELFF.

This clone was observed once. This chain uses TRBV19 with TRBJ2-1, with 7 bases fitting TRBD2. The germline V gene has CDR1 LNHDA and CDR2 SQIVND (reference sequence). The CDR3 length is 15 residues. After removal of 4 bases from V and 12 bases from J, the junction contained 15 bases not matched to a gene. CDR3 in amino acids: CASSSRVGEGMGQFF. CDR3 nucleotides: TGTGCCAGTAGTAGTCGTGTAGGGGAGGGGATGGGGCAGTTCTTC.

The rearrangement joins TRBV19 to TRBJ1-1, with 8 bases identical to TRBD1. CDR3 size: 16 residues. After removal of 5 bases from V and 5 bases from J, the junction contained 13 bases not matched to a gene. Germline V CDR1 and CDR2: LNHDA, SQIVND (reference sequence). This CDR3 reads CASSATLGQGRTEAFF. Here the CDR3 DNA reads TGTGCCAGTAGTGCGACCCTTGGACAGGGAAGGACTGAAGCTTTCTTT.

This chain links TRBV15 with TRBJ2-1, with 10 bases fitting TRBD2. Germline CDR1 and CDR2: LNHNV and YYDKDF (reference sequence). V gave up 3 bases and J gave up 8 bases; unmatched junction bases: 13. This CDR3 contains 17 residues. The CDR3 nucleotides read TGTGCCACCAGCAGCCCCCGAGGGAGCGGGGGGGGCTATGAGCAGTTCTTC. Translating gives CATSSPRGSGGGYEQFF. The full variable domain, completed using reference TRBV15 and TRBJ2-1, is DAMVIQNPRYQVTQFGKPVTLSCSQTLNHNVMYWYQQKSSQAPKLLFHYYDKDFNNEADTPDNFQSRRPNTSFCFLDIRSPGLGDTAMYLCATSSPRGSGGGYEQFFGPGTRLTVL.

The chain joins TRBV7-2 to TRBJ2-2; a possible D gene is TRBD1 (5 bases). The CDR3 is 14 amino acids. Per the germline V gene, CDR1 is SGHTA and CDR2 is FQGNSA. The germline V and J ends were trimmed by 3 bases and 4 bases, with 9 bases remaining between them. The CDR3 sequence is CASSFQGGTGELFF. In nucleotides, the CDR3 is TGTGCCAGCAGCTTTCAGGGTGGCACCGGGGAGCTGTTTTTT.

The sample holds many counts of this clone. The chain recombines TRBV7-8 with TRBJ2-3, with 9 bases lining up with TRBD2. V lost 5 bases to trimming and J lost 8 bases; unmatched junction nucleotides: 11. This CDR3 is 15 amino acids long. CDR1 SGHVS and CDR2 FQNEAQ come from the germline V gene. As DNA, the CDR3 is TGTGCCAGCAGCCCGGAGGGACTAGCTTTGGGTACGCAGTATTTT. Encoded protein: CASSPEGLALGTQYF.

This rearrangement joins TRBV2 to TRBJ2-7, with D maybe TRBD2 (6 bases). V lost 3 bases, J lost 2 bases, and 11 bases lay in between. This CDR3 contains 14 residues. Germline CDR1 is SNHLY and CDR2 is FYNNEI. The CDR3 region has the DNA TGTGCCAGCAGTGAGCTAGCGACCCCCTACGAGCAGTACTTC. It encodes CASSELATPYEQYF.

This sequence joins TRBV18 and TRBJ1-2; 9 bases are shared with TRBD1. CDR1 and CDR2 (germline): KGHSH, LQKENI. V gave up 4 bases and J gave up 3 bases; unmatched junction bases: 6. This CDR3 comprises 15 residues. CDR3 sequence: CASSRGTGGDYGYTF. As DNA, the CDR3 is TGTGCCAGCTCACGGGGCACAGGGGGCGACTATGGCTACACCTTC.

This sequence joins TRBV6-2 or TRBV6-3 and TRBJ1-3; D possibly corresponds to TRBD1 (5 bases). The CDR3 extends over 17 amino acids. V was cut by 1 base and J by 0 bases, with 13 bases left in between. Germline values: CDR1 MNHEY, CDR2 SVGEGT. The CDR3 loop reads CASSYFVAGYSGNTIYF. The CDR3 region has the DNA TGTGCCAGCAGTTACTTCGTGGCAGGGTACTCTGGAAACACCATATATTTT.

The chain carries TRBV2 and TRBJ2-1, with 7 bases fitting TRBD2. The CDR3 is 12 residues long. Germline V gene data show CDR1 as SNHLY and CDR2 as FYNNEI. J was trimmed by 8 bases and V by 6 bases; bases with no gene match: 4. This CDR3 is CASSKTSYEQFF. As DNA, the CDR3 is TGTGCCAGCAGCAAGACTAGCTATGAGCAGTTCTTC.

This rearrangement joins TRBV12-3 or TRBV12-4 to TRBJ2-7; D remains unclear. The CDR3 totals 13 residues. Trimming shortened V by 1 base and J by 3 bases, and 7 bases separated the two germline ends. For the CDR3, the DNA is TGTGCCAGCAGTTTAGATGGCAGCTACGAGCAGTACTTC. Translated: CASSLDGSYEQYF.

This clone was seen more than once but under ten times. V usage is TRBV9 and J usage is TRBJ1-2; D unclear. Trimming cost V 0 bases and J 4 bases, with 10 bases left between them. This CDR3 is built from 14 residues. Germline CDR1 reads SGDLS; CDR2 reads YYNGEE. CDR3 sequence reads: CASSVDSSSYGYTF. As DNA, the CDR3 is TGTGCCAGCAGCGTAGATAGCAGCTCCTATGGCTACACCTTC.

V is TRBV15 and J is TRBJ1-6, with 10 bases that match TRBD1. CDR1 is LNHNV and CDR2 is YYDKDF in the germline V gene (reference sequence). The CDR3 is made up of 16 amino acids. With 0 bases clipped from V and 9 bases from J, the junction kept 5 bases outside the gene matches. CDR3 sequence: CATSRDRDRGASPLHF. The CDR3 DNA follows: TGTGCCACCAGCAGAGATCGGGACAGGGGTGCTTCACCCCTCCACTTT.